These 17 T cell receptor beta chains were sequenced from one sample in a study of naive and memory T cell subsets. Both TRBC1 and TRBC2 were covered by a beta constant-region primer of two equimolar oligonucleotides. TCRdb processed the UMI-ligation and nested PCR reads anew with MiXCR; each CDR3 protein has one entry. The repertoire has 130,000 to 150,000 distinct CDR3 sequences, over 15% of them found once; the top ten carry roughly 0.14%. Sequencing was done on a sample of naive CD4+ T cells from blood. The receptors derive from a human donor in good health.

The chain recombines TRBV18 with TRBJ1-2; D possibly corresponds to TRBD1 (5 bases). V shed 9 bases and J shed 2 bases, with 13 bases lying between them. This CDR3 comprises 13 residues. Germline values: CDR1 KGHSH, CDR2 LQKENI. The CDR3 sequence: CASGPGENYGYTF. CDR3 coding DNA: TGTGCCAGTGGTCCGGGGGAGAACTATGGCTACACCTTC.

This clonotype was recorded a few times. The CDR3 nucleotides read TGTGCCAGCTCACCGCGGACTAGCGGGAGATGGGAGACCCAGTACTTC. It is translated as CASSPRTSGRWETQYF. This sequence joins TRBV18 and TRBJ2-5, with 13 bases that match TRBD2. The CDR3 totals 16 residues. The ends lost 3 bases at V and 5 bases at J; junction bases unmatched: 6. Germline V gene data show CDR1 as KGHSH and CDR2 as LQKENI.

This clonotype was seen at least ten times. This chain links TRBV7-2 with TRBJ2-3; TRBD2 matches at 10 bases. This CDR3 is 17 amino acids long. V was clipped by 1 base and J by 2 bases; unmatched bases: 6. In germline, CDR1 is SGHTA, CDR2 FQGNSA. In nucleotides, the CDR3 is TGTGCCAGCAGCTTAGGGGGAGCGGGAGGGCACACAGATACGCAGTATTTT. It specifies CASSLGGAGGHTDTQYF.

This clonotype occurred a few times. The CDR3 DNA sequence: TGTGCCAGCAGCCCAGTGGCGGGAGCTATTGAGCAGTTCTTC. Translated, it gives CASSPVAGAIEQFF. The V gene is TRBV3-1, the J gene TRBJ2-1, with 7 bases that match TRBD2. CDR3 size: 14 residues. Per germline, CDR1 LGHDT and CDR2 YNNKEL (reference sequence). V dropped 4 bases and J dropped 9; count of bases not matched to a gene: 9.

This clonotype was seen a handful of times. The V call is TRBV4-1, the J call TRBJ2-3; a possible D gene is TRBD2 (5 bases). In germline, CDR1 is MGHRA, CDR2 YSYEKL. There are 15 residues in the CDR3. The germline V and J ends were trimmed by 0 bases and 5 bases, with 12 bases remaining between them. This CDR3 reads CASSQDQGREDTQYF. CDR3 nucleotide sequence: TGCGCCAGCAGCCAAGATCAAGGTCGGGAAGATACGCAGTATTTT.

This clonotype was seen only a few times. J is TRBJ1-5 and V is TRBV19; TRBD1 matches at 10 bases. The CDR3 totals 15 residues. CDR1 LNHDA and CDR2 SQIVND come from the germline V gene (reference sequence). V was pared by 4 bases and J by 3 bases, with 3 bases of the junction left unmatched. The CDR3 sequence is CASSTGQGINQPQHF. CDR3 coding DNA: TGTGCCAGTAGTACGGGACAGGGGATCAATCAGCCCCAGCATTTT.

This chain connects TRBV5-1 to TRBJ2-1, with a possible D match to TRBD2 (7 bases). Trimming took off 4 bases at V and 4 bases at J, with 15 bases between the two ends. The CDR3 is 15 amino acids. CDR1 and CDR2 from the germline V gene are SGHRS and YFSETQ. CDR3 bases: TGCGCCAGCAGCAGAGGGGGGGCTGAGTACAATGAGCAGTTCTTC. Translating gives CASSRGGAEYNEQFF.

This clonotype was counted a few times. This rearrangement joins TRBV7-9 to TRBJ1-5; D may be TRBD1 (6 bases). This CDR3 has 12 residues. CDR1 SEHNR and CDR2 FQNEAQ come from the germline V gene (reference sequence). Trimming removed 4 bases at V and 5 bases at J, with 6 bases between. CDR3 amino acids: CASSYRDQPQHF. In DNA, the CDR3 is TGTGCCAGCAGCTACAGGGATCAGCCCCAGCATTTT.

This clonotype was picked up a small number of times. The rearrangement uses TRBV29-1 and TRBJ2-5; D might be TRBD1 (5 bases). The CDR3 covers 12 residues. Germline V gives CDR1 SQVTM, CDR2 ANQGSEA. Trimming pared 4 bases from V and 5 bases from J, leaving 11 bases between. CDR3 bases: TGCAGCGTTGGGGCAGGGATTGAGACCCAGTACTTC. Its translation is CSVGAGIETQYF.

This clonotype showed up just a few times. The V gene is TRBV20-1, the J gene TRBJ1-1, with D unresolved. CDR3 size: 14 residues. V was pared by 2 bases and J by 0 bases, with 10 bases between. Germline values: CDR1 DFQATT, CDR2 SNEGSKA (reference sequence). The CDR3 reads CSARTRTLNTEAFF. CDR3 nucleotide sequence: TGCAGTGCTAGAACCCGGACCCTGAACACTGAAGCTTTCTTT.

This clonotype has a count of ten or more. This chain uses TRBV4-2 with TRBJ2-2, with a weak D call TRBD2 (6 bases). CDR3 length equals 17 residues. V was clipped by 2 bases and J by 4 bases, with 17 bases between them. The germline gives CDR1 LGHNA, CDR2 YNFKEQ. The chain's CDR3 is CASSQILAAVGTGELFF. The CDR3, as DNA: TGTGCCAGCAGCCAAATACTAGCTGCCGTTGGCACCGGGGAGCTGTTTTTT.

This chain joins TRBV12-3 or TRBV12-4 and TRBJ1-1; D is undetermined. Deletions cut 0 bases from V and 5 bases from J, with 7 bases between. The CDR3 covers 13 residues. The CDR3 sequence: CASSLATRTEAFF. The CDR3 DNA follows: TGTGCCAGCAGTTTAGCCACACGGACTGAAGCTTTCTTT.

The rearrangement uses TRBV5-8 and TRBJ2-7, with 9 bases that match TRBD2. This CDR3 contains 14 residues. V was clipped by 5 bases and J by 6 bases; unmatched bases: 9. In germline, CDR1 is SGHTS, CDR2 YDEGEE. The CDR3 nucleotides are TGTGCCAGCAGAACGGGACTAGCAGCCAGCGAGCAGTACTTC. Protein product: CASRTGLAASEQYF.

This clonotype was observed a handful of times. The V and J genes are TRBV4-2 and TRBJ2-4; possibly TRBD1 or TRBD2 for D (5 bases each). This CDR3 spans 16 amino acids. Germline values: CDR1 LGHNA, CDR2 YNFKEQ. Trimming took off 2 bases at V and 0 bases at J, with 11 bases between the two ends. The CDR3 bases are TGTGCCAGCAGCCAACCGGGACCGAGAGCCAAAAACATTCAGTACTTC. Translated, it gives CASSQPGPRAKNIQYF.

This clonotype has a handful of counts. J is TRBJ2-3 and V is TRBV2, with 13 bases matching TRBD2. The length of the CDR3 is 16 residues. CDR1 is SNHLY, CDR2 FYNNEI, per germline. The V segment lost 7 bases and the J segment 5 bases; nucleotides outside the gene matches: 9. For the CDR3, the DNA is TGTGCCAGCACCGGGACTAGCGGGGCCGCCGGAGATACGCAGTATTTT. Translation: CASTGTSGAAGDTQYF.

This clonotype was found a few times. V and J are TRBV15 and TRBJ2-7, with D perhaps matching TRBD2 (5 bases). The CDR3 spans 14 residues. CDR1 and CDR2 from the germline V gene are LNHNV and YYDKDF (reference sequence). With 5 bases removed from V and 3 bases from J, the gap between germline ends came to 14 bases. The CDR3 DNA sequence: TGTGCCACCAGCCCCGGTCAGAGGGTCTACGAGCAGTACTTC. Protein sequence: CATSPGQRVYEQYF.

The rearrangement uses TRBV29-1 and TRBJ1-5, with 10 bases matching TRBD1. The J segment lost 9 bases and the V segment lost 4 bases, leaving 9 bases of the junction unmatched. This CDR3 region has 14 residues. Per germline, CDR1 SQVTM and CDR2 ANQGSEA. The CDR3 bases are TGCAGCGTTGGTCTCGGGACAGGGGAAGGGCCCCAGCATTTT. The encoded protein is CSVGLGTGEGPQHF.